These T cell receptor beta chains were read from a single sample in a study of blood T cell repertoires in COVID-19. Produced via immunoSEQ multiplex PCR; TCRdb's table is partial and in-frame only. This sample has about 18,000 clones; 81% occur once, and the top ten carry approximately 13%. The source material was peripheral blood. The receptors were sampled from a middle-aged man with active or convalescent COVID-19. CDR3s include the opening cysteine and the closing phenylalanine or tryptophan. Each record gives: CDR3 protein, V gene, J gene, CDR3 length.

CDR3aa: CAISESRQGTYNEQFF; v_gene: TRBV10-3; j_gene: TRBJ2-1; len: 16
CDR3aa: CSASWGPLNSPLHF; v_gene: TRBV20-1; j_gene: TRBJ1-6; len: 14
CDR3aa: CASSPRLAGYYEQYF; v_gene: TRBV19; j_gene: TRBJ2-7; len: 15
CDR3aa: CASTGAGGSTQYF; v_gene: TRBV18; j_gene: TRBJ2-3; len: 13
CDR3aa: CASSESGTGETQYF; v_gene: TRBV10-1; j_gene: TRBJ2-5; len: 14
CDR3aa: CAQRDRVDEQYF; v_gene: TRBV6-5; j_gene: TRBJ2-7; len: 12
CDR3aa: CASSTPGIWTEAFF; v_gene: TRBV19; j_gene: TRBJ1-1; len: 14
CDR3aa: CASGYSNSQPQHF; v_gene: TRBV6-5; j_gene: TRBJ1-5; len: 13
CDR3aa: CASSRQGIRHEQFF; v_gene: TRBV19; j_gene: TRBJ2-1; len: 14
CDR3aa: CAWSTPDRGNYEQYF; v_gene: TRBV30; j_gene: TRBJ2-7; len: 15
CDR3aa: CASRPTGRSSYNSPLHF; v_gene: TRBV7-8; j_gene: TRBJ1-6; len: 17
CDR3aa: CASSLESGFNQPQHF; v_gene: TRBV11-2; j_gene: TRBJ1-5; len: 15
CDR3aa: CASIRDLTYEQYF; v_gene: TRBV7-9; j_gene: TRBJ2-7; len: 13
CDR3aa: CASSLERGGYNEQFF; v_gene: TRBV7-2; j_gene: TRBJ2-1; len: 15
CDR3aa: CASSQQTTYGYTF; v_gene: TRBV4-3; j_gene: TRBJ1-2; len: 13
CDR3aa: CASSRDTSSSYEQYF; v_gene: TRBV5-1; j_gene: TRBJ2-7; len: 15
CDR3aa: CASSQAAGDEDTQYF; v_gene: TRBV3-1/TRBV3-2; j_gene: TRBJ2-3; len: 15
CDR3aa: CASSPSYTEAFF; v_gene: TRBV11-2; j_gene: TRBJ1-1; len: 12
CDR3aa: CASSFRQGVDNEQFF; v_gene: TRBV7-9; j_gene: TRBJ2-1; len: 15
CDR3aa: CASSPDRGLGKLFF; v_gene: TRBV3-1/TRBV3-2; j_gene: TRBJ1-4; len: 14
CDR3aa: CASSFLSGTGVYNEQFF; v_gene: TRBV27; j_gene: TRBJ2-1; len: 17
CDR3aa: CASSPSRTNTYEQYF; v_gene: TRBV18; j_gene: TRBJ2-7; len: 15
CDR3aa: CASREGPGGRELFF; v_gene: TRBV28; j_gene: TRBJ2-2; len: 14
CDR3aa: CASSPRGLAGVRNEQFF; v_gene: TRBV11-2; j_gene: TRBJ2-1; len: 17
CDR3aa: CASSLWGGTQYF; v_gene: TRBV7-3; j_gene: TRBJ2-5; len: 12
CDR3aa: CASSQGASGYTGELFF; v_gene: TRBV4-1; j_gene: TRBJ2-2; len: 16
CDR3aa: CASRGVLGAYGYTF; v_gene: TRBV6-5; j_gene: TRBJ1-2; len: 14
CDR3aa: CAISLAGTSGAETQYF; v_gene: TRBV10-3; j_gene: TRBJ2-5; len: 16
CDR3aa: CASSPTGGRTGELFF; v_gene: TRBV18; j_gene: TRBJ2-2; len: 15
CDR3aa: CAWSDPQRGGELFF; v_gene: TRBV30; j_gene: TRBJ2-2; len: 14
CDR3aa: CASSESTGIVYEQYF; v_gene: TRBV10-2; j_gene: TRBJ2-7; len: 15
CDR3aa: CASSHGGSYNEQFF; v_gene: TRBV4-1; j_gene: TRBJ2-1; len: 14
CDR3aa: CASDFWGSKNIQYF; v_gene: TRBV6-5; j_gene: TRBJ2-4; len: 14
CDR3aa: CASRRDSQYGYTF; v_gene: TRBV2; j_gene: TRBJ1-2; len: 13
CDR3aa: CASSSMTRGLENQPQHF; v_gene: TRBV27; j_gene: TRBJ1-5; len: 17
CDR3aa: CASSPLGQGDYGYTF; v_gene: TRBV18; j_gene: TRBJ1-2; len: 15
CDR3aa: CASSFSPAGDGYTF; v_gene: TRBV27; j_gene: TRBJ1-2; len: 14
CDR3aa: CASSTRDTWTTEAFF; v_gene: TRBV19; j_gene: TRBJ1-1; len: 15
CDR3aa: CASSYDAESYEQYF; v_gene: TRBV6-2/TRBV6-3; j_gene: TRBJ2-7; len: 14
CDR3aa: CASSPLGQDYGYTF; v_gene: TRBV7-2; j_gene: TRBJ1-2; len: 14
CDR3aa: CASSQSTHQGGTIYF; v_gene: TRBV4-3; j_gene: TRBJ1-3; len: 15
CDR3aa: CSVLGLSEQYF; v_gene: TRBV29-1; j_gene: TRBJ2-7; len: 11
CDR3aa: CASSGRLNEKLFF; v_gene: TRBV6-5; j_gene: TRBJ1-4; len: 13